Listed here is a single TCR beta chain. People who had autoimmune disease history or systemic immunosuppression were excluded. These data come from a study of OX40 agonist ivuxolimab in advanced cancers. CDR1 and CDR2 from the germline V gene are SGHTA and FQGNSA. The CDR3 consists of 14 residues. V was pared by 5 bases and J by 8 bases, with 7 bases of the junction left unmatched. The method was immunoSEQ multiplex PCR; TCRdb's version includes in-frame clones alone and lacks a portion of them. The sample contains some 70,000 clones, about 86% of which appear only once. This receptor was obtained from an adult with an advanced solid tumor such as melanoma, head and neck, liver or kidney cancer. The chain uses TRBV7-2 and TRBJ1-4; 8 bases are a match to TRBD1. Material: CD4+ or CD8+ T cells sorted from blood, obtained in a trial of the OX40 agonist ivuxolimab. The CDR3 is CASSPTGVGEKLFF. The CDR3 bases are TGTGCCAGCAGCCCGACAGGGGTGGGGGAAAAACTGTTTTTT.